The rows below give T cell receptor beta chains drawn from one sample of a study of T cell responses to AZD1222 COVID-19 vaccine. Clones were sequenced by immunoSEQ multiplex PCR, and TCRdb holds only the in-frame ones, with some missing. This table holds 150,000 to 200,000 clones, 85% to 95% found once. Sequenced here: peripheral blood, sampled 28 days after the second dose of the MenACWY control vaccine. The receptors derive from an adult who received the MenACWY meningococcal vaccine as a control. Both conserved end residues are part of each CDR3. The D gene is left open where the match is weak. Expanded clones are given a class, and other clones once, few, many or no size at all.

-,TRBJ2-6,TRBV7-9,-,CASRNHEGGSGANVLTF,TGTGCCAGCAGGAACCACGAGGGAGGCTCTGGGGCCAACGTCCTGACTTTC
-,TRBJ2-2,TRBV11-2,-,CASSLGGTGELFF,TGTGCCAGCAGCTTAGGGGGCACCGGGGAGCTGTTTTTT
-,TRBJ1-4,TRBV7-9,-,CASSLGGTPIF,TGTGCCAGCAGCTTAGGGGGGACACCTATTTTT
TRBD1,TRBJ1-3,TRBV5-1,-,CASSPDRERNTIYF,TGCGCCAGCAGCCCGGACAGGGAAAGGAACACCATATATTTT
TRBD1,TRBJ1-6,TRBV5-4,few,CASSLAGQSFSPLHF,TGTGCCAGCAGCTTGGCGGGACAGTCGTTCTCACCCCTCCACTTT
-,TRBJ1-2,TRBV19,-,CATQRDGTNYGYTF,TGTGCCACCCAAAGGGACGGAACTAACTATGGCTACACCTTC
TRBD1,TRBJ1-1,TRBV5-1,-,CASSLGTGALNTEAFF,TGCGCCAGCTCCCTCGGGACAGGGGCCTTGAACACTGAAGCTTTCTTT
TRBD1,TRBJ1-2,TRBV2,-,CASSEALRTGGNYGYTF,TGTGCCAGCAGTGAAGCGCTTCGGACAGGGGGCAACTATGGCTACACCTTC
-,TRBJ1-4,TRBV5-6,-,CASSLDSEKLFF,TGTGCCAGCAGCTTGGACTCTGAAAAACTGTTTTTT
TRBD1,TRBJ1-1,TRBV18,-,CASSHRGRKDTEAFF,TGTGCCAGCTCACATAGGGGGCGGAAGGACACTGAAGCTTTCTTT
-,TRBJ1-2,TRBV12-3/TRBV12-4,-,CASRFGDFYGYTF,TGTGCCAGCAGGTTTGGGGATTTCTATGGCTACACCTTC
-,TRBJ1-2,TRBV27,-,CASSSQVEGNYGYTF,TGTGCCAGCAGTTCACAGGTGGAGGGGAACTATGGCTACACCTTC
-,TRBJ1-2,TRBV2,-,CASSEDRVFGYTF,TGTGCCAGCAGTGAAGATAGGGTCTTTGGCTACACCTTC
TRBD1,TRBJ1-6,TRBV2,-,CASRRGQNSPLHF,TGTGCCAGCAGAAGGGGACAGAATTCACCCCTCCACTTT
-,TRBJ1-1,TRBV3-1/TRBV3-2,-,CASSQVGIDTNF,TGTGCCAGCAGCCAAGTTGGTATAGACACCAACTTT
-,TRBJ1-1,TRBV25-1,-,CASGHRAMNTEAFF,TGTGCCAGCGGACACAGGGCTATGAACACTGAAGCTTTCTTT
-,TRBJ2-2,TRBV9,-,CASSVARGRTGELFF,TGTGCCAGCAGCGTAGCCAGGGGTAGAACCGGGGAGCTGTTTTTT
-,TRBJ2-7,TRBV6-6,few,CASSSRRALTPSEQYF,TGTGCCAGCAGTTCCCGTAGGGCCCTCACCCCTTCCGAGCAGTACTTC
-,TRBJ2-5,TRBV19,-,CASGDRQETQYF,TGTGCCAGCGGGGACCGCCAAGAGACCCAGTACTTC
-,TRBJ1-4,TRBV7-9,-,CASSLGAAANEKLFF,TGTGCCAGCAGCTTAGGGGCTGCCGCTAATGAAAAACTGTTTTTT
-,TRBJ1-4,TRBV7-9,-,CASSPARRGGTNEKLFF,TGTGCCAGCAGCCCCGCCCGCCGCGGGGGCACTAATGAAAAACTGTTTTTT
-,TRBJ1-1,TRBV12-3/TRBV12-4,-,CASSLLGDTEAFF,TGTGCCAGCAGTTTACTTGGTGACACTGAAGCTTTCTTT
-,TRBJ1-4,TRBV6-5,-,CASSPEISTNEKLFF,TGTGCCAGCAGTCCCGAGATTTCAACTAATGAAAAACTGTTTTTT
-,TRBJ2-2,TRBV5-4,-,CASSLPEEGLELFF,TGTGCCAGCAGCCTCCCTGAGGAAGGTCTGGAGCTGTTTTTT
-,TRBJ1-6,TRBV5-1,-,CASSIGQINNSPLHF,TGCGCCAGCAGCATAGGACAGATTAATAATTCACCCCTCCACTTT
-,TRBJ2-7,TRBV18,-,CASSPKGGLGEQYF,TGTGCCAGCTCACCAAAGGGCGGACTTGGCGAGCAGTACTTC
-,TRBJ1-1,TRBV5-4,-,CASSLAEEAFF,TGTGCCAGCAGCTTGGCGGAGGAAGCTTTCTTT
-,TRBJ1-5,TRBV12-3/TRBV12-4,-,CASSLNIGQPQHF,TGTGCCAGCAGTTTGAATATCGGTCAGCCCCAGCATTTT
TRBD1,TRBJ1-2,TRBV18,-,CASSLRQGEDGYTF,TGTGCCAGCTCACTCCGACAGGGAGAGGATGGCTACACCTTC
-,TRBJ1-2,TRBV29-1,-,CSVGTAPHGYTF,TGCAGCGTTGGGACAGCTCCTCATGGCTACACCTTC
-,TRBJ2-1,TRBV7-2,-,CASSLWGSSYNEQFF,TGTGCCAGCAGCTTATGGGGCAGCTCCTACAATGAGCAGTTCTTC
TRBD2,TRBJ2-5,TRBV6-1,-,CASSGSISGGFQETQYF,TGTGCCAGCAGTGGCTCCATTAGCGGGGGATTCCAAGAGACCCAGTACTTC
TRBD1,TRBJ2-5,TRBV5-4,-,CASSLGTGTGPQETQYF,TGTGCCAGCAGCTTGGGAACCGGGACAGGGCCCCAAGAGACCCAGTACTTC
TRBD2,TRBJ2-3,TRBV6-4,few,CASSEAGGTDTQYF,TGTGCCAGCAGTGAAGCGGGGGGCACAGATACGCAGTATTTT
-,TRBJ2-2,TRBV2,-,CASNKRGTTNTGELFF,TGTGCCAGCAACAAAAGGGGGACGACGAACACCGGGGAGCTGTTTTTT
-,TRBJ1-1,TRBV11-2,once,CASSLGPGEVNTEAFF,TGTGCCAGCAGCTTAGGTCCAGGGGAGGTGAACACTGAAGCTTTCTTT
TRBD2,TRBJ2-5,TRBV28,-,CASSSPPGGRGETQYF,TGTGCCAGCAGTTCCCCCCCGGGGGGACGAGGAGAGACCCAGTACTTC
-,TRBJ1-2,TRBV12-3/TRBV12-4,-,CASVGANYGYTF,TGTGCCAGCGTAGGGGCTAACTATGGCTACACCTTC
-,TRBJ1-6,TRBV6-5,-,CASSYSRQSNSPLHF,TGTGCCAGCAGTTACTCAAGACAGAGTAATTCACCCCTCCACTTT
-,TRBJ1-5,TRBV28,-,CASSGSNQPQHF,TGTGCCAGCAGTGGTAGCAATCAGCCCCAGCATTTT
-,TRBJ1-1,TRBV11-2,-,CASSFGQWNTEAFF,TGTGCCAGCAGCTTTGGGCAGTGGAACACTGAAGCTTTCTTT
-,TRBJ1-5,TRBV21-1,-,CASSKDPGVGNQPQHF,TGTGCCAGCAGCAAAGACCCAGGCGTGGGCAATCAGCCCCAGCATTTT
TRBD1,TRBJ2-1,TRBV6-4,-,CASSGTDFSSYNEQFF,TGTGCCAGCAGCGGGACAGACTTTAGCTCCTACAATGAGCAGTTCTTC
-,TRBJ1-6,TRBV4-2,-,CASSQDPGAGWPPLHF,TGTGCCAGCAGCCAAGATCCAGGTGCCGGTTGGCCACCCCTCCACTTT
-,TRBJ1-5,TRBV5-1,-,CASSLTSNQPQHF,TGCGCCAGCAGCTTGACTAGCAATCAGCCCCAGCATTTT
-,TRBJ1-2,TRBV2,-,CASRSGTMGGYTF,TGTGCCAGCAGATCCGGGACCATGGGAGGCTACACCTTC
TRBD2,TRBJ2-1,TRBV15,-,CATSRAGTNINEQFF,TGTGCCACCAGCAGAGCCGGGACTAACATCAATGAGCAGTTCTTC
-,TRBJ1-5,TRBV30,-,CAWSVPGHPSNQPQHF,TGTGCCTGGAGTGTACCGGGACATCCTAGCAATCAGCCCCAGCATTTT
-,TRBJ2-7,TRBV4-1,-,CASSQIGVGEQYF,TGCGCCAGCAGCCAAATTGGGGTCGGGGAGCAGTACTTC
-,TRBJ1-1,TRBV6-5,-,CASSYSADTEAFF,TGTGCCAGCAGTTACTCGGCGGACACTGAAGCTTTCTTT
-,TRBJ2-3,TRBV27,-,CASRGSWVHTDTQYF,TGTGCCAGCCGGGGGTCTTGGGTCCACACAGATACGCAGTATTTT
TRBD1,TRBJ2-7,TRBV30,-,CAWSHRGYEQYF,TGTGCCTGGAGTCACAGGGGTTACGAGCAGTACTTC
TRBD2,TRBJ2-3,TRBV30,-,CAWSVMAGGKTDTQYF,TGTGCCTGGAGTGTAATGGCGGGGGGGAAAACAGATACGCAGTATTTT
-,TRBJ1-1,TRBV19,-,CASKADRLKTEAFF,TGTGCCAGTAAAGCCGACAGGCTCAAGACTGAAGCTTTCTTT
-,TRBJ1-2,TRBV15,-,CAITLGMPRTTYGYTF,TGTGCCATCACTTTGGGCATGCCCCGCACCACCTATGGCTACACCTTC
-,TRBJ2-3,TRBV3-1/TRBV3-2,-,CASSQDSNTDTQYF,TGTGCCAGCAGCCAAGACAGTAACACAGATACGCAGTATTTT
TRBD1,TRBJ1-2,TRBV28,-,CASKTIQGRYYGYTF,TGTGCCAGCAAAACGATACAGGGGCGGTACTATGGCTACACCTTC
-,TRBJ2-1,TRBV2,-,CATKRAEWVF,TGTGCCACCAAGCGGGCAGAATGGGTCTTC
TRBD2,TRBJ2-3,TRBV4-2,-,CASSVSGGGTDTQYF,TGTGCCAGCAGCGTTAGCGGGGGGGGCACAGATACGCAGTATTTT
-,TRBJ1-4,TRBV5-1,-,CASSLEGRGEELFF,TGCGCCAGCAGCTTGGAGGGACGGGGGGAAGAACTGTTTTTT